A single sample gave rise to the 21 T cell receptor beta chains below, sequenced in a study of T-cell reconstitution after alpha-beta-depleted transplantation in children. Their recognized antigens are unknown. A TCRbeta library incorporating unique molecular identifiers was prepared. TCRdb reprocessed the PCR reads with MiXCR, giving one entry per CDR3 protein. The sample holds roughly 32,000 distinct CDR3 sequences; roughly 6.5% are singletons and the top ten take 20% to 30%. General study results and limits: Several hundred expanded graft clones reportedly were the source of alpha-beta T cells about two months after transplant.

Sequenced material: peripheral blood, taken 60 days after TCRalphabeta/CD19-depleted stem cell transplant. These receptors all stem from a child under two years old who had a stem cell transplant for acute myeloid leukemia, so the T cells may come from the graft donor.

This clonotype came up many times. V is TRBV6-2 or TRBV6-3 and J is TRBJ2-6, with TRBD2 matching over 9 bases. After removal of 2 bases from V and 4 bases from J, the junction contained 9 bases not matched to a gene. CDR3 length: 18 amino acids. CDR1 is MNHEY and CDR2 is SVGEGT in the germline V gene. CDR3 sequence reads: CASSYVGSGRLGANVLTF. DNA for the CDR3: TGTGCCAGCAGTTACGTTGGTAGCGGGAGATTAGGGGCCAACGTCCTGACTTTC.

This clonotype was observed at least ten times. Relative to the germline gene, one junction end is altered; a read error may explain this. The chain combines TRBV6-2 or TRBV6-3 with TRBJ2-7; D call uncertain. CDR1 and CDR2 (germline): MNHEY, SVGEGT. The CDR3 consists of 11 residues. CDR3 amino acids: CASSHSYEQYF. CDR3 DNA sequence: TGTGCCAGCAGTCACTCCTACGAGCAGTACTTC.

In this sample, this clonotype turned up many times. V gene TRBV20-1 combines with J gene TRBJ2-7; no clear D gene. CDR1 and CDR2 from the germline V gene are DFQATT and SNEGSKA (reference sequence). The CDR3 sequence is 11 residues long. V was pared by 3 bases and J by 2 bases, with 5 bases between. CDR3 sequence: CSASVAYEQYF. The CDR3 nucleotides are TGCAGTGCTAGTGTGGCCTACGAGCAGTACTTC.

There are many counts of this clonotype. This sequence joins TRBV29-1 and TRBJ2-6; perhaps TRBD1 as D (6 bases). Germline CDR1 and CDR2: SQVTM and ANQGSEA. This CDR3 is 16 amino acids long. The V gene lost 0 bases and the J gene lost 0 bases, with 9 bases spanning the gap. This chain's CDR3 is CSVEDRGGSGANVLTF. CDR3 DNA sequence: TGCAGCGTTGAAGATAGAGGGGGCTCTGGGGCCAACGTCCTGACTTTC.

This clonotype was found many times. Here the CDR3 reads CASSPRGVLPSVDTEAFF. As DNA, the CDR3 is TGTGCCAGCTCACCACGGGGCGTCTTACCATCTGTAGACACTGAAGCTTTCTTT. The chain employs TRBV18 and TRBJ1-1, with D maybe TRBD1 (5 bases). Between the trimmed V and J ends, which lost 1 base and 3 bases, there was a span of 21 bases. CDR1 is KGHSH and CDR2 is LQKENI in the germline V gene. The CDR3 sequence is 18 residues long.

Many counts were recorded for this clonotype. This sequence joins TRBV5-6 and TRBJ1-1; possible D gene TRBD1, 6 bases. The CDR3 is made up of 15 amino acids. The V end lost 1 base, the J end lost 6 bases, and 16 bases lay between the germline ends. Germline V gene sequence: CDR1 SGHDT, CDR2 YYEEEE. Here the CDR3 reads CASSLNPRGGAEAFF. Written as DNA, the CDR3 is TGTGCCAGCAGCTTGAATCCCAGGGGCGGGGCTGAAGCTTTCTTT.

The sample holds many counts of this clonotype. The V gene is TRBV4-2, the J gene TRBJ1-5; D is possibly TRBD1 (6 bases). V was clipped by 7 bases and J by 1 base, with 14 bases between them. Germline values: CDR1 LGHNA, CDR2 YNFKEQ. The CDR3 spans 15 residues. The CDR3 DNA is TGTGCCAGCACCGATGGGGGGGCCAGCAATCAGCCCCAGCATTTT. This gives the protein CASTDGGASNQPQHF.

This clonotype appeared many times. V is TRBV12-3 or TRBV12-4 and J is TRBJ1-5; D remains unclear. The CDR3 is 16 residues long. V was clipped by 5 bases and J by 2 bases, with 16 bases between them. The CDR3 DNA reads TGTGCCAGCAGTGACACGACAAAAGGAGGCAATCAGCCCCAGCATTTT. It encodes CASSDTTKGGNQPQHF.

This clonotype has ten or more counts. The genes are TRBV5-1 and TRBJ2-1, with unresolved D. CDR3 length: 12 amino acids. Trimming took off 3 bases at V and 7 bases at J, with 8 bases between the two ends. Germline assignment: CDR1 SGHRS and CDR2 YFSETQ. The CDR3 region is CASSWDGNEQFF. CDR3 nucleotide sequence: TGCGCCAGCAGCTGGGATGGGAATGAGCAGTTCTTC.

This clonotype was counted at least ten times. The V gene is TRBV12-3 or TRBV12-4, the J gene TRBJ1-1; no clear D. This CDR3 is built from 12 residues. The V gene lost 4 bases and the J gene lost 5 bases, with 8 bases spanning the gap. CDR3 DNA sequence: TGTGCCAGCAGTTCGGTGGGGACTGAAGCTTTCTTT. It is translated as CASSSVGTEAFF.

This clonotype has more than one count but fewer than ten. This chain joins TRBV12-3 or TRBV12-4 and TRBJ2-7; 9 bases are shared with TRBD2. There are 17 residues in the CDR3. Losses at the gene ends were 2 bases for V and 7 bases for J; bases not matched to a gene: 15. The CDR3 region has the DNA TGTGCCAGCAGTTTACGGCTAGCGGGATATGATGCGGGGGAGCAGTACTTC. Translation gives CASSLRLAGYDAGEQYF.

This clonotype was seen ten or more times. The chain uses TRBV7-8 and TRBJ2-2; TRBD1 aligns across 7 bases. With 8 bases clipped from V and 4 bases from J, the junction kept 7 bases outside the gene matches. Per the germline V gene, CDR1 is SGHVS and CDR2 is FQNEAQ. The length of the CDR3 is 14 residues. This CDR3 is CASSPGQITGELFF. The CDR3 DNA follows: TGTGCCAGCTCTCCGGGACAGATCACCGGGGAGCTGTTTTTT. Full variable domain (remainder filled in from reference TRBV7-8 and TRBJ2-2): GAGVSQSPRYKVAKRGQDVALRCDPISGHVSLFWYQQALGQGPEFLTYFQNEAQLDKSGLPSDRFFAERPEGSVSTLKIQRTQQEDSAVYLCASSPGQITGELFFGEGSRLTVL.

This clonotype was detected ten times or more. The chain joins TRBV20-1 to TRBJ2-2; tentatively, D is TRBD1 (5 bases). This CDR3 contains 13 residues. Trimming stripped 1 base from V and 5 bases from J, with 8 bases between. CDR1 and CDR2 from the germline V gene are DFQATT and SNEGSKA (reference sequence). The CDR3 sequence is CSARGGETGELFF. The CDR3 DNA is TGCAGTGCTAGAGGGGGCGAAACCGGGGAGCTGTTTTTT.

This clonotype was detected ten times or more. The rearrangement uses TRBV7-9 and TRBJ1-2, with D maybe TRBD1 (5 bases). The CDR3 consists of 13 residues. The germline V gene encodes CDR1 SEHNR and CDR2 FQNEAQ (reference sequence). Trimming cost V 5 bases and J 6 bases, with 13 bases left between them. In nucleotides, the CDR3 is TGTGCCAGCAGCCCGAACAAGGGGCATGGCTACACCTTC. Its translation: CASSPNKGHGYTF.

This clonotype occurred many times. J is TRBJ2-1 and V is TRBV6-4, with D hard to call. The germline gives CDR1 MRHNA, CDR2 SNTAGT. The V and J ends lost 4 bases and 0 bases respectively, with 10 bases between them. The length of the CDR3 is 15 residues. The CDR3 coding sequence is TGTGCCAGCAGTGTAAGCCTCTACTCCTACAATGAGCAGTTCTTC. Its protein product is CASSVSLYSYNEQFF.

The sample holds many counts of this clonotype. CDR3 region: CASSQDRRFGDEQFF. Written as DNA, the CDR3 is TGTGCCAGCAGCCAAGATCGGAGATTTGGGGATGAGCAGTTCTTC. V gene TRBV4-2 combines with J gene TRBJ2-1; no clear D gene. The V gene lost 0 bases and the J gene lost 8 bases, with 14 bases spanning the gap. The CDR3 loop spans 15 amino acids. Germline lookup yields CDR1 LGHNA and CDR2 YNFKEQ.

This clonotype was counted ten times or more. The V call is TRBV6-1, the J call TRBJ2-3; 8 positions match TRBD1. The germline V gene has CDR1 MNHNS and CDR2 SASEGT. CDR3 size: 15 residues. V was pared by 7 bases and J by 0 bases, with 6 bases of the junction left unmatched. CDR3 amino acids: CASTWTGTSTDTQYF. CDR3 sequence (DNA): TGTGCCAGCACCTGGACAGGGACTAGCACAGATACGCAGTATTTT.

This clonotype was seen many times. The rearrangement joins TRBV15 to TRBJ1-1; no clear D gene. The CDR3 spans 11 residues. V was clipped by 5 bases and J by 5 bases, with 6 bases between them. Germline loops: CDR1 LNHNV, CDR2 YYDKDF (reference sequence). For the CDR3, the DNA is TGTGCCACCAGCGGGAGTACTGAAGCTTTCTTT. As protein: CATSGSTEAFF.

In this sample, this clonotype turned up many times. The chain carries TRBV10-3 and TRBJ2-1, with D possibly matching TRBD2 (6 bases). V was shortened by 8 bases and J by 4 bases, with 6 bases between the two germline ends. This CDR3 is 11 amino acids long. Germline loops: CDR1 ENHRY, CDR2 SYGVKD. CDR3 sequence (DNA): TGTGCCATCGGGGGGTACAATGAGCAGTTCTTC. This translates into CAIGGYNEQFF.

This clonotype was recorded many times. The CDR3 nucleotides are TGCAGTGCTTCCTTGGGCAGGGAGACTGAAAAACTGTTTTTT. It is translated as CSASLGRETEKLFF. The gene calls are TRBV20-1 and TRBJ1-4, with D maybe TRBD1 (5 bases). This CDR3 is 14 amino acids long. The germline CDR1 and CDR2 sequences are DFQATT and SNEGSKA (reference sequence). The V end was cut by 5 bases, the J end by 7 bases, with 17 bases between.

This clonotype was seen at least ten times. CDR3 DNA: TGTGCCATCACCCGAAGAGGCTCCAAAGGCTCCTACGAGCAGTACTTC. This encodes CAITRRGSKGSYEQYF. The rearrangement joins TRBV10-3 to TRBJ2-7; D is unresolved. The V end was cut by 7 bases, the J end by 0 bases, with 19 bases between. The CDR3 consists of 16 residues. Germline CDR1 and CDR2: ENHRY and SYGVKD.